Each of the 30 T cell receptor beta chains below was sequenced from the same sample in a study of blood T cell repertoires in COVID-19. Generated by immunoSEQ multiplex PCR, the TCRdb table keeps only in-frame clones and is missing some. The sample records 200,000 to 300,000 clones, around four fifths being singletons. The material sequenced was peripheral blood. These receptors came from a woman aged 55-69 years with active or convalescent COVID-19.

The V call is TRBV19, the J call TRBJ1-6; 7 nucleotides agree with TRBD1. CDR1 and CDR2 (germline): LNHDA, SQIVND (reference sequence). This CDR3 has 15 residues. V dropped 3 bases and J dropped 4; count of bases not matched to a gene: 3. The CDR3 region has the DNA TGTGCCAGTAGTATGGGACAGATGTATAATTCACCCCTCCACTTT. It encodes CASSMGQMYNSPLHF.

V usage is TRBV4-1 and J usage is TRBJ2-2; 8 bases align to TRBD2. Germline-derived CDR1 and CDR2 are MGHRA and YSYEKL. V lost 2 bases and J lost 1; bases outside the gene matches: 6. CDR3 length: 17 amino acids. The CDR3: CASSQLKAGGNTGELFF. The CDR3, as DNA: TGCGCCAGCAGCCAACTGAAGGCGGGGGGGAACACCGGGGAGCTGTTTTTT.

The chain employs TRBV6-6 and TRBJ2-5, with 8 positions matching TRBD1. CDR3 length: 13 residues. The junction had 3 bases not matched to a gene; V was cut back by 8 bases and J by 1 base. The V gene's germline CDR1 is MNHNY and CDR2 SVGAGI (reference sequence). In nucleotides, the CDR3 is TGTGCCAGCGGTACAGGGGGCCAAGAGACCCAGTACTTC. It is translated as CASGTGGQETQYF.

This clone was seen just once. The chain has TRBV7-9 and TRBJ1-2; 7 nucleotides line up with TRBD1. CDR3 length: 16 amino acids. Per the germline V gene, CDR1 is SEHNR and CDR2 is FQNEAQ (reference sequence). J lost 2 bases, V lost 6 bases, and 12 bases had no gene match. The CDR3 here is CASSRDRVRANYGYTF. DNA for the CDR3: TGTGCCAGCAGTCGCGACAGGGTAAGGGCCAACTATGGCTACACCTTC.

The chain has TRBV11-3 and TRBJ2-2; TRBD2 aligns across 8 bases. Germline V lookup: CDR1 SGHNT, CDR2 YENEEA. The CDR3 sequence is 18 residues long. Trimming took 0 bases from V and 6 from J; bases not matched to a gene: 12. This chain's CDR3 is CASSLDGSPAGDSGELFF. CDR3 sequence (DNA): TGTGCCAGCAGCTTAGACGGGAGCCCAGCGGGAGATTCCGGGGAGCTGTTTTTT. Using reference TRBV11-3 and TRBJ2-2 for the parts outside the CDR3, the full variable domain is EAGVVQSPRYKIIEKKQPVAFWCNPISGHNTLYWYLQNLGQGPELLIRYENEEAVDDSQLPKDRFSAERLKGVDSTLKIQPAELGDSAVYLCASSLDGSPAGDSGELFFGEGSRLTVL.

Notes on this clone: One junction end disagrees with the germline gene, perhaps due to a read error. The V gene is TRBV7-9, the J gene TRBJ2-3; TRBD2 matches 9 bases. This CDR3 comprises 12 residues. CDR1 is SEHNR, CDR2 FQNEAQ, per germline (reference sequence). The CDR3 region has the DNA TGTGCCAGCAGCCCTGGAGTTAGCGGGGGCATTTTT. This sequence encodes CASSPGVSGGIF. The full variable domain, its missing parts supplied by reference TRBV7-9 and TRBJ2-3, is DTGVSQNPRHKITKRGQNVTFRCDPISEHNRLYWYRQTLGQGPEFLTYFQNEAQLEKSRLLSDRFSAERPKGSFSTLEIQRTEQGDSAMYLCASSPGVSGGIFGPGTRLTVL.

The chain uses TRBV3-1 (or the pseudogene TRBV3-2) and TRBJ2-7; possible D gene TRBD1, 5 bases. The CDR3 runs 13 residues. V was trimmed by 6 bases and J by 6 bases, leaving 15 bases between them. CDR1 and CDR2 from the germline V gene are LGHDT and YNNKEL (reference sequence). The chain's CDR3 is CASSRATATEQYF. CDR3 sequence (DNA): TGTGCCAGCAGTCGCGCGACAGCAACCGAGCAGTACTTC.

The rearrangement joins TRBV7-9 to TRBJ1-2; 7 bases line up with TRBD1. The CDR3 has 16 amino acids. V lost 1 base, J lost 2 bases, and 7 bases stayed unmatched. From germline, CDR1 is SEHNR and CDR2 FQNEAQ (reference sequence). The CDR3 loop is CASSLGLGTANYGYTF. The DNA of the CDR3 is TGTGCCAGCAGCTTAGGCCTCGGGACAGCGAACTATGGCTACACCTTC.

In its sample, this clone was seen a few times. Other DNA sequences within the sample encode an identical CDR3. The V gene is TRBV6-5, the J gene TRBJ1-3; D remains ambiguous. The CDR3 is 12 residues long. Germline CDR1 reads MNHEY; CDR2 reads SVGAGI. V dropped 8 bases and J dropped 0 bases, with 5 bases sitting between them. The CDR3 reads CASLSSGNTIYF. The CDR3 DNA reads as TGTGCCAGCCTGTCCTCTGGAAACACCATATATTTT.

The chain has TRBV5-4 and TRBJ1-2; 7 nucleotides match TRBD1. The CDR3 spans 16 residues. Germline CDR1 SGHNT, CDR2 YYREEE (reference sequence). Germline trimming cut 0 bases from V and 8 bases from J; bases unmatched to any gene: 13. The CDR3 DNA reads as TGTGCCAGCAGCTTGGGACCTTCATGGCAGGGGGAGGGCTACACCTTC. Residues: CASSLGPSWQGEGYTF.

CDR3 in amino acids: CAISVGTGGSNTEAFF. CDR3 DNA sequence: TGTGCCATCAGTGTCGGGACAGGGGGATCGAACACTGAAGCTTTCTTT. The chain recombines TRBV10-3 with TRBJ1-1, with 11 bases that match TRBD1. The CDR3 runs to 16 residues. The junction had 5 bases not matched to a gene; V was cut back by 4 bases and J by 1 base. CDR1 and CDR2 (germline): ENHRY, SYGVKD.

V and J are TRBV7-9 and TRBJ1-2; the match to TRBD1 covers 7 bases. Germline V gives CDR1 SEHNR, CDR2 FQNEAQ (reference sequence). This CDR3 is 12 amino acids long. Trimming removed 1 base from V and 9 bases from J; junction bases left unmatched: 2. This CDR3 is CASSLGTGSYTF. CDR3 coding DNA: TGTGCCAGCAGCTTAGGGACAGGCAGCTACACCTTC.

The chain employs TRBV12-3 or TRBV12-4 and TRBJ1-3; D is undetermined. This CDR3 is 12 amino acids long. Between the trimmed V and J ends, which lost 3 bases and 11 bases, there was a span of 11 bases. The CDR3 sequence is CASSFAGTAIYF. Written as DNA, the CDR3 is TGTGCCAGCAGTTTCGCCGGAACAGCCATATATTTT.

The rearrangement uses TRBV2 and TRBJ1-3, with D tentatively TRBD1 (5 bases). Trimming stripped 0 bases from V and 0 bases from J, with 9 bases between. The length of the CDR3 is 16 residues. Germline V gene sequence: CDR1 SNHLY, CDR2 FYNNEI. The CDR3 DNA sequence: TGTGCCAGCAGTGAAGCTGGGGCGCTCTCTGGAAACACCATATATTTT. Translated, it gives CASSEAGALSGNTIYF.

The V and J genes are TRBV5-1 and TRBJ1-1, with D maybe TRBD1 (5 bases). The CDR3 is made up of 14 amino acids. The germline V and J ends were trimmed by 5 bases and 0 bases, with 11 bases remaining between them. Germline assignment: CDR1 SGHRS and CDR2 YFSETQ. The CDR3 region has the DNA TGCGCCAGCAGTTTTTCAGGGCTGAACACTGAAGCTTTCTTT. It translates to CASSFSGLNTEAFF.

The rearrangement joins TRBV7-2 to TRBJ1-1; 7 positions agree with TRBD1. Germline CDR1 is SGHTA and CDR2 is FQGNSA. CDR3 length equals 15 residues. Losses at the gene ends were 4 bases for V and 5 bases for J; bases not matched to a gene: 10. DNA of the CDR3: TGTGCCAGCAGCTCAACAGGGGCGGGGGGGACTGAAGCTTTCTTT. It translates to CASSSTGAGGTEAFF.

CDR3: CASSLAGVTSNEKLFF. The CDR3 nucleotides are TGCGCCAGCAGCTTGGCCGGGGTCACGTCGAATGAAAAACTGTTTTTT. The V and J genes are TRBV5-1 and TRBJ1-4, with D uncertain. V lost 0 bases, J lost 5 bases, and 14 bases lay in between. The CDR3 loop spans 16 amino acids. Germline V gene sequence: CDR1 SGHRS, CDR2 YFSETQ.

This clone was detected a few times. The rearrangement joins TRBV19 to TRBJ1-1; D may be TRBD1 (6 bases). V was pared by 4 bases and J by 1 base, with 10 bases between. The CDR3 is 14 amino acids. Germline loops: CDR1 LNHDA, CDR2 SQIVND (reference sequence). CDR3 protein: CASSSGQSNTEAFF. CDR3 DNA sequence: TGTGCCAGTAGTAGCGGACAGTCGAACACTGAAGCTTTCTTT.

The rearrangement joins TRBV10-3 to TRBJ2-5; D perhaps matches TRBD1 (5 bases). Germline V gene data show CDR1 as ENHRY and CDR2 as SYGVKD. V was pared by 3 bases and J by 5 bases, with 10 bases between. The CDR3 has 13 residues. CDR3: CAISDGARETQYF. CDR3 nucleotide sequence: TGTGCCATCAGTGATGGGGCCAGGGAGACCCAGTACTTC.

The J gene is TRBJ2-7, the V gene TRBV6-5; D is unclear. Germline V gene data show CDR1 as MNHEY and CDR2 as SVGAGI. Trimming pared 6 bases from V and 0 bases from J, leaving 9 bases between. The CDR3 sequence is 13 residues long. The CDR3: CASSYSNSYEQYV. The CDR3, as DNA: TGTGCCAGCAGCTACAGCAACTCCTACGAGCAGTACGTC.

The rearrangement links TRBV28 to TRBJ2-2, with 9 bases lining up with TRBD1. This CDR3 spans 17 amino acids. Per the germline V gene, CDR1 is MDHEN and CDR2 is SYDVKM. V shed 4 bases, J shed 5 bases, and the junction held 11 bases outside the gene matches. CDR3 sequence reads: CASSYELQGAQTGELFF. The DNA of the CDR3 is TGTGCCAGCAGTTACGAGTTACAGGGGGCGCAGACCGGGGAGCTGTTTTTT.

For the CDR3, the DNA is TGTGCCAGCGGTGGACAGGGCCCTGAAAAACTGTTTTTT. This sequence encodes CASGGQGPEKLFF. The chain has TRBV6-6 and TRBJ1-4; 8 positions match TRBD1. V trimming: 8 bases; J trimming: 7 bases; junction bases outside the gene matches: 6. The CDR3 totals 13 residues. Germline V CDR1 and CDR2: MNHNY, SVGAGI (reference sequence).

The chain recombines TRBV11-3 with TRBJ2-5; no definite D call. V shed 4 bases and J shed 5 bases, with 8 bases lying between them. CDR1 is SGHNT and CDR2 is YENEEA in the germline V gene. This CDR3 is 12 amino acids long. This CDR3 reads CASSSSQETQYF. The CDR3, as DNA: TGTGCCAGCAGCTCTTCCCAGGAGACCCAGTACTTC.

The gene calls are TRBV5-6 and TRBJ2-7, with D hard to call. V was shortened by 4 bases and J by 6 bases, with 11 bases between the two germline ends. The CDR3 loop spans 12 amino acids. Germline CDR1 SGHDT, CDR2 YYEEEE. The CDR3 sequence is CASSPRVGEQYF. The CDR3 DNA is TGTGCCAGCAGCCCGAGAGTTGGCGAGCAGTACTTC.

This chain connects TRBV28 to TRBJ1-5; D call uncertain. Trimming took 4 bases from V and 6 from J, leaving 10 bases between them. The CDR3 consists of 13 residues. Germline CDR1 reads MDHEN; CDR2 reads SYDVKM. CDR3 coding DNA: TGTGCCAGCAGTTCGGGGTCGGGTCAGCCCCAGCATTTT. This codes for CASSSGSGQPQHF.

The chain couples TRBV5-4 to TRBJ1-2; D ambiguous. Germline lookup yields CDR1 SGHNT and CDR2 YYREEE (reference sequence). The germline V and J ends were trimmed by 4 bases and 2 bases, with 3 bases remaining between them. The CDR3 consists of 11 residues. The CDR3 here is CASSLNYGYTF. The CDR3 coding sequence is TGTGCCAGCAGCCTGAACTATGGCTACACCTTC. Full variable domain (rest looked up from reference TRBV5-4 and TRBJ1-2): ETGVTQSPTHLIKTRGQQVTLRCSSQSGHNTVSWYQQALGQGPQFIFQYYREEENGRGNFPPRFSGLQFPNYSSELNVNALELDDSALYLCASSLNYGYTFGSGTRLTVV.

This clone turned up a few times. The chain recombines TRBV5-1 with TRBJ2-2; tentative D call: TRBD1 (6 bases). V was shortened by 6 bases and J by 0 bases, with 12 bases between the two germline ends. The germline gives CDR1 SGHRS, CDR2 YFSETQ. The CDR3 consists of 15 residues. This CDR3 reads CASTPGTPNTGELFF. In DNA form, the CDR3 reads TGCGCCAGCACGCCCGGGACACCGAACACCGGGGAGCTGTTTTTT.

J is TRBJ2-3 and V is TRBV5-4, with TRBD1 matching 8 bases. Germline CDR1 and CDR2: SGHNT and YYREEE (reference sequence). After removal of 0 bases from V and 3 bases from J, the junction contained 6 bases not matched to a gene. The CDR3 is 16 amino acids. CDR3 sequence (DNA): TGTGCCAGCAGCTTGGGCCGGGACAGGTCGACAGATACGCAGTATTTT. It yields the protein CASSLGRDRSTDTQYF. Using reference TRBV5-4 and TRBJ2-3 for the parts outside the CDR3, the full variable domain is ETGVTQSPTHLIKTRGQQVTLRCSSQSGHNTVSWYQQALGQGPQFIFQYYREEENGRGNFPPRFSGLQFPNYSSELNVNALELDDSALYLCASSLGRDRSTDTQYFGPGTRLTVL.

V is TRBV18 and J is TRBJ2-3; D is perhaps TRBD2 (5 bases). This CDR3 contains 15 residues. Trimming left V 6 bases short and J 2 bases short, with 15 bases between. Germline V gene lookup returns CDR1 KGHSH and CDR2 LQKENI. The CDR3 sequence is CASSSLRGSTDTQYF. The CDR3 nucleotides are TGTGCCAGCTCCAGTCTCCGGGGTTCCACAGATACGCAGTATTTT.

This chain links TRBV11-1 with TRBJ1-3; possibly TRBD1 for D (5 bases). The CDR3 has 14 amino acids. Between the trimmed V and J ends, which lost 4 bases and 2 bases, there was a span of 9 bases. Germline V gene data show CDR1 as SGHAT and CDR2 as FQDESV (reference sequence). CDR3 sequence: CASSSQGTGNTIYF. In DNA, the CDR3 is TGTGCCAGCAGCTCCCAGGGCACTGGAAACACCATATATTTT. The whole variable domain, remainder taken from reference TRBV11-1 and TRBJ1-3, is EAEVAQSPRYKITEKSQAVAFWCDPISGHATLYWYRQILGQGPELLVQFQDESVVDDSQLPKDRFSAERLKGVDSTLKIQPAELGDSAMYLCASSSQGTGNTIYFGEGSWLTVV.